These T cell receptor beta chains were read from a single sample in a study of blood T cell repertoires in COVID-19. Libraries were prepared by immunoSEQ multiplex PCR; TCRdb keeps only in-frame clonotypes and omits some of them. The sample records roughly 150,000 clones, over 75% being singletons. Sequenced sample: peripheral blood. Every receptor here comes from a human donor in a cohort sampled during active COVID-19. Each CDR3 is given with its conserved first and last residue. A D gene is named only where the DNA matches it firmly. The size entry is marked missing in some rows and otherwise reads once, few, many or a size class.

v_call	d_call	j_call	clone_size	cdr3_nt	cdr3_aa
TRBV6-5	-	TRBJ1-1	-	TGTGCCAGCTCGCAGGACAAGAACACTGAAGCTTTCTTT	CASSQDKNTEAFF
TRBV11-2	TRBD1	TRBJ2-5	-	TGTGCCAGCAGCTTAGGTCGGGACAGGTACCAAGAGACCCAGTACTTC	CASSLGRDRYQETQYF
TRBV6-1	TRBD1	TRBJ1-6	many	TGTGCCAGCGGTGACAGGGCCCTTGGTTCACCCCTCCACTTT	CASGDRALGSPLHF
TRBV10-3	-	TRBJ1-1	-	TGTGCCATCAATCAGAGGGGCAGGGGCTCCAACACTGAAGCTTTCTTT	CAINQRGRGSNTEAFF
TRBV7-2	TRBD1	TRBJ1-6	-	TGTGCCAGCAGCTTCCGGACAGGGACGGATTCACCCCTCCACTTT	CASSFRTGTDSPLHF
TRBV18	TRBD1	TRBJ1-4	-	TGTGCCAGCTCACCGGGACAGCCAGCAACTAATGAAAAACTGTTTTTT	CASSPGQPATNEKLFF
TRBV29-1	-	TRBJ1-1	once	TGCAGCGTCCTTAGGGGGAACACTGAAGCTTTCTTT	CSVLRGNTEAFF
TRBV7-2	-	TRBJ1-6	-	TGTGCCAGCAGCTTCCAACGGACAGATAATTCACCCCTCCACTTT	CASSFQRTDNSPLHF
TRBV19	-	TRBJ2-7	-	TGTGCCAGTAGTATAAACAGGGAGCAGTACTTC	CASSINREQYF
TRBV28	-	TRBJ2-1	-	TGTGCCAGCAGCTCACCGGGCTACAATGAGCAGTTCTTC	CASSSPGYNEQFF
TRBV19	TRBD2	TRBJ2-5	-	TGTGCCAGGGTCTTACTAGCGGGGGGCGCCGGATTACAAGAGACCCAGTACTTC	CARVLLAGGAGLQETQYF
TRBV19	-	TRBJ2-5	-	TGTGCCAGTACCAAGGACGGACTGGCCAGGGAGACCCAGTACTTC	CASTKDGLARETQYF
TRBV7-2	-	TRBJ2-4	once	TGTGCCAGCAGCTTAACAGTCGGCAGCAAAAACATTCAGTACTTC	CASSLTVGSKNIQYF
TRBV6-2/TRBV6-3	-	TRBJ1-5	-	TGTGCCAGCAGTTACGAAGCCAGGGGCAATCAGCCCCAGCATTTT	CASSYEARGNQPQHF
TRBV7-2	TRBD2	TRBJ2-2	-	TGTGCCAGCAGCTCCCAGCGGGGGTCGGGCGGGGAGCTGTTTTTT	CASSSQRGSGGELFF
TRBV27	-	TRBJ1-2	-	TGTGCCAGCAGTTTTTCGGGAGGAAAGGGCTACACCTTC	CASSFSGGKGYTF
TRBV6-5	-	TRBJ1-2	-	TGTGCCAGCAGAAGACCGGGAGGAGGTCAGTATGGCTACACCTTC	CASRRPGGGQYGYTF
TRBV6-1	-	TRBJ2-3	-	TGTGCCAGCAGTGAAGCCGGAGGGCTCACAGATACGCAGTATTTT	CASSEAGGLTDTQYF
TRBV11-3	TRBD1	TRBJ1-1	-	TGTGCCAGCAGCCGCTCCCAGGGGGGCACTGAAGCTTTCTTT	CASSRSQGGTEAFF
TRBV5-1	-	TRBJ1-6	few	TGCGCCAGCAGCCCGGGGGGGACCCCTACTTCACCCCTCCACTTT	CASSPGGTPTSPLHF
TRBV7-2	TRBD2	TRBJ2-2	-	TGTGCCAGCAGCCTACGGACTAGCGGGGGTTCGAAGAACACCGGGGAGCTGTTTTTT	CASSLRTSGGSKNTGELFF
TRBV4-2	-	TRBJ2-1	-	TGTGCCAGCAGCCCTTTCGGCGGTACCTACAATGAGCAGTTCTTC	CASSPFGGTYNEQFF
TRBV7-2	TRBD2	TRBJ2-3	-	TGTGCCAGCAGCTCGAGAACTAGCGGGGGGCCCACAGATACGCAGTATTTT	CASSSRTSGGPTDTQYF
TRBV19	-	TRBJ1-6	few	TGTGCCAGTAGTATAAGCGAGTATAATTCACCCCTCCACTTT	CASSISEYNSPLHF
TRBV30	-	TRBJ2-1	-	TGTGCCTGGAGTGTACGGACACACAATGAGCAGTTCTTC	CAWSVRTHNEQFF
TRBV6-6	-	TRBJ2-5	-	TGTGCCAGCAGCCCTAGGTGGGAGACCCAGTACTTC	CASSPRWETQYF
TRBV7-3	-	TRBJ2-6	-	TGTGCCAGCAGCCCCTCTGGAGGTGGGGCCAACGTCCTGACTTTC	CASSPSGGGANVLTF
TRBV28	TRBD2	TRBJ2-1	-	TGTGCCAGCAGTTTAGGGGCAGCACGGGGGGATGAGCAGTTCTTC	CASSLGAARGDEQFF